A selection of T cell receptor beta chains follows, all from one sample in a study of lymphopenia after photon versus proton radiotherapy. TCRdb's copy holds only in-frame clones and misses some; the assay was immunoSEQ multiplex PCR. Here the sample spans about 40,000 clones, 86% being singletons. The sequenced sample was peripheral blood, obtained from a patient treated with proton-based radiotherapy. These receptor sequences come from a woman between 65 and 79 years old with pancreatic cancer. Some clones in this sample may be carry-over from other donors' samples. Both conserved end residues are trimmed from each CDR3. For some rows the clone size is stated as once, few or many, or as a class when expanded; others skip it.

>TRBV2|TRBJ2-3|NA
ASRETSDVDTQY
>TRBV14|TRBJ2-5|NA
ASSPVRGRQETQY
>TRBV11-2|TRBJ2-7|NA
ASSLTGVGAYEQY
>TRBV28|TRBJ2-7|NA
ASSGIYEQY
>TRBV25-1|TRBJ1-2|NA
ASSGYQGAGSYGYT
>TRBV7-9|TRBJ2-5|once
ASSSEGVYETQY
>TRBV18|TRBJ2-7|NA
ASSATSGSYEQY
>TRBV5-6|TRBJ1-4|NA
ASSHRDRDEKLF
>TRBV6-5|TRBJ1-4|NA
ASSYRGADEKLF
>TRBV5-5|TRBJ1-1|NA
ASSLASQMNTEAF
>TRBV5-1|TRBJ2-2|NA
ASSNRLAGDHGELF
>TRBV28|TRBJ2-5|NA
ASSLSGKGETQY
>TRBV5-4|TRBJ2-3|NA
ASSLTPKSTDTQY
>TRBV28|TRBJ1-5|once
ASSFSLAKGNQPQH
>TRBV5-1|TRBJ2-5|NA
ASSVSGRGLETQY
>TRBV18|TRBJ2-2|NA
ASSPISGTGNTGELF
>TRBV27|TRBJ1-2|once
ASSRDSSNYGYT
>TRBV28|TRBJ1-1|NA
ASTPPDRGLTEAF
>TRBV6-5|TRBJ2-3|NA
ASSNPGLAGDTQY
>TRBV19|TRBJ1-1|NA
ASSIVGGQGEAF
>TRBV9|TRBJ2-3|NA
ASQTRDDFTDTQY
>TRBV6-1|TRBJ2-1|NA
ASSVLLRDEQF
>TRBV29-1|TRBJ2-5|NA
SVEASGRAPETQY
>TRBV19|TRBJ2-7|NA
ASSILDRRGEQY
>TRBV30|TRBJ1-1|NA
AWSHYDRTNTEAF
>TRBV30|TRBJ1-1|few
AWSAGTENTEAF
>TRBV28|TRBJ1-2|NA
ASSFPQVPYGYT
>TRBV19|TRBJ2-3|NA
ASSRGLRLAPDTQY
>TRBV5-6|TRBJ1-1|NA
ASSSLGGPAF
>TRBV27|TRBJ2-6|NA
ASSSSAHSGANVLT
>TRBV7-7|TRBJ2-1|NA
ASSTGTGGRDEQF
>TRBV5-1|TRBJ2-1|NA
ASSLQGALWDEQF
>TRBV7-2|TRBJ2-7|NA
ASSSPIYEQY
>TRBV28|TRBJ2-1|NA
ASSFTGSGDEQF
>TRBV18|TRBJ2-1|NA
ASSPTGLAGVYEQF
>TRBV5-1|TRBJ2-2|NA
ASSLAGTGELF
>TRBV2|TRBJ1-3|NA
ASSEAAPGQGSGNTIY
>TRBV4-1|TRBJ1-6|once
ASSQNRYNSPLH
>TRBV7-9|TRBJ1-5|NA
ASTPGGNQPQH
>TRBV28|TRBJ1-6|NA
ASSDRDSRNSPLH
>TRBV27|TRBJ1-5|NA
ASSLYGDRGSQPQH
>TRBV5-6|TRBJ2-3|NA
ASSLVADTQY
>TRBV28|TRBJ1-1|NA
ASSLRPDRAYNTEAF
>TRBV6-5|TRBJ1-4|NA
ASRRDRGTEKLF
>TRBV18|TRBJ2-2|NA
ASEGQGGTGELF
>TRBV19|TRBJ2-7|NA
ASSRTGYEQY
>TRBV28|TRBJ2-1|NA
ASSGTLAESYNEQF
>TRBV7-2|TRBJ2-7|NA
ASSLGPLYEQY
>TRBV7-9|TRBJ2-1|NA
ASSSDRGNYNEQF
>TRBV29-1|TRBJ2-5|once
SVNAEGEQETQY
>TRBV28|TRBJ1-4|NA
AGGQGDEKLF
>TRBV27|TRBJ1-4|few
ASSLFPGFGEKLF
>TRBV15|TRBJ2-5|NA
ATSRAGFQETQY
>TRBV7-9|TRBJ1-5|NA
ASSSLEGGEIGQPQH
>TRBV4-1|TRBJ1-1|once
ASSHNPGQNTEAF